The T cell receptor (beta chain) described here comes from a study of cytomegalovirus exposure and HLA in healthy donors. For this clone: Antigen unknown.

The study ran its PCR with 60 Vbeta and 13 Jbeta primers. The method was immunoSEQ multiplex PCR; TCRdb's version includes in-frame clones alone and lacks a portion of them. The data contain 120,000 or so clones, about 79% of them singletons. Study conclusions and caveats: Some highly shared sequence variants likely arose as a pipeline artifact. As a later analysis showed, a missense DCLRE1C variant was linked to trimming of TCR beta V- and J-genes.

V was cut by 3 bases and J by 2 bases, with 7 bases left in between. CDR3 length: 13 residues. Germline loops: CDR1 MGHDK, CDR2 SYGVNS. Sequenced: PBMCs. This clonotype was sampled from a woman aged 50 to 65 in good health and CMV-seronegative. The chain combines TRBV25-1 with TRBJ1-2; D uncertain. CDR3 in amino acids: CASSEVRNYGYTF. CDR3 nucleotides: TGTGCCAGCAGTGAGGTGCGGAACTATGGCTACACCTTC.